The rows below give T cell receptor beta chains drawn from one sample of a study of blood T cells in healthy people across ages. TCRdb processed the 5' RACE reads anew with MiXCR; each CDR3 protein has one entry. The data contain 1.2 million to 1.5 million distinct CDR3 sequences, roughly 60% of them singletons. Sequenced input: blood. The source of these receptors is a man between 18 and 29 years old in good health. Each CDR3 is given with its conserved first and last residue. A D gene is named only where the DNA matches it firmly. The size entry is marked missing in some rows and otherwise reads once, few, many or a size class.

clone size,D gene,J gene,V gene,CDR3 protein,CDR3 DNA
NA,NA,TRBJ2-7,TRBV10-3,CAIGTQEGRGNEQYF,TGTGCCATCGGAACACAGGAGGGCAGGGGAAACGAGCAGTACTTC
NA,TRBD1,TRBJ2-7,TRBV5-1,CASSFSGQGTSYEQYF,TGCGCCAGCAGCTTCTCTGGACAGGGGACCTCCTACGAGCAGTACTTC
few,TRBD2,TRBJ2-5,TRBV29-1,CSQTASGVQETQYF,TGCAGCCAGACCGCTAGCGGGGTCCAAGAGACCCAGTACTTC
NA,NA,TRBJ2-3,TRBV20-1,CSAGLLTSTDTQYF,TGCAGTGCTGGACTACTCACCAGCACAGATACGCAGTATTTT
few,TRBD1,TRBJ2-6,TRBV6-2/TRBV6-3,CASSTGGGWANVLTF,TGTGCCAGCAGTACAGGGGGCGGCTGGGCCAACGTCCTGACTTTC
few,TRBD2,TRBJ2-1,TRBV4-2,CASSHILGVAGAGNEQFF,TGTGCCAGCAGCCACATCTTGGGGGTGGCGGGAGCTGGCAATGAGCAGTTCTTC
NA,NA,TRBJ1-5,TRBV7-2,CASSFVGEPQHF,TGTGCCAGCAGCTTTGTCGGTGAGCCCCAGCATTTT
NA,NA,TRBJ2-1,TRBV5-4,CASSWPAATSSYNEQFF,TGTGCCAGCAGCTGGCCAGCTGCTACGAGCTCCTACAATGAGCAGTTCTTC
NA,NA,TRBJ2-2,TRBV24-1,CATSDPGLPQRGELFF,TGTGCCACCAGTGATCCTGGACTCCCCCAAAGGGGGGAGCTGTTTTTT
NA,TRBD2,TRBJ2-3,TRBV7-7,CASSLGAGATDTQYF,TGTGCCAGCAGCTTAGGGGCGGGAGCGACAGATACGCAGTATTTT
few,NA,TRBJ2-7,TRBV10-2,CASSDLQGLIYEQYF,TGCGCCAGCAGTGATTTGCAGGGACTCATCTACGAGCAGTACTTC
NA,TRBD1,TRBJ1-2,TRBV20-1,CSAESDRANYGYTF,TGCAGTGCAGAAAGTGACAGGGCGAACTATGGCTACACCTTC
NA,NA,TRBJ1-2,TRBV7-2,CASSGTYGYTF,TGTGCCAGCAGCGGAACCTATGGCTACACCTTC